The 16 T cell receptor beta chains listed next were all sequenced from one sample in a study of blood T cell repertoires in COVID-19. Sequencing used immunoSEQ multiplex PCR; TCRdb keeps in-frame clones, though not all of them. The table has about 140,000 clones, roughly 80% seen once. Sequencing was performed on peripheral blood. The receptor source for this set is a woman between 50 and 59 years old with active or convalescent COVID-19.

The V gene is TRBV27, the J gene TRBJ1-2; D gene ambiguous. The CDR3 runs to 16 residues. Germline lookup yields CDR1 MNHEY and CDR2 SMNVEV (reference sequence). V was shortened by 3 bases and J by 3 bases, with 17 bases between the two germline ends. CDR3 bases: TGTGCCAGCAGTTTGGTCTCGGGGATCAAGGACTATGGCTACACCTTC. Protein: CASSLVSGIKDYGYTF.

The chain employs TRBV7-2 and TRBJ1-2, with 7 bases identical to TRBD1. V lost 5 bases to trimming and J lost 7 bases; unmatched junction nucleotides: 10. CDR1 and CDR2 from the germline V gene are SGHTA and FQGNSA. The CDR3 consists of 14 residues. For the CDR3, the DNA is TGTGCCAGCAGCAGCCCCCAGGGGGTGGGTGGCTACACCTTC. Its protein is CASSSPQGVGGYTF. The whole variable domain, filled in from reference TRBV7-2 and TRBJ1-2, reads GAGVSQSPSNKVTEKGKDVELRCDPISGHTALYWYRQSLGQGLEFLIYFQGNSAPDKSGLPSDRFSAERTGGSVSTLTIQRTQQEDSAVYLCASSSPQGVGGYTFGSGTRLTVV.

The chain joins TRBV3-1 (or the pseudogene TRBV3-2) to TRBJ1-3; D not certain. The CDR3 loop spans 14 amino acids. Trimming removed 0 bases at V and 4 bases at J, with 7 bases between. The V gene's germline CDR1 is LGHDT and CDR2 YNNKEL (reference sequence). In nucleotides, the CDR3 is TGTGCCAGCAGCCAAGATTTATTCGGAAACACCATATATTTT. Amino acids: CASSQDLFGNTIYF.

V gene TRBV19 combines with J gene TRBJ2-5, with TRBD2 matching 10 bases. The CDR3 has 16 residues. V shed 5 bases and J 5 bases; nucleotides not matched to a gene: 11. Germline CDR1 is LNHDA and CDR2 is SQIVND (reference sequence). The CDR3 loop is CASSGGLAGGQETQYF. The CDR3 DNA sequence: TGTGCCAGTAGTGGTGGATTAGCGGGAGGACAGGAGACCCAGTACTTC. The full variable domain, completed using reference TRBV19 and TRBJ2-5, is DGGITQSPKYLFRKEGQNVTLSCEQNLNHDAMYWYRQDPGQGLRLIYYSQIVNDFQKGDIAEGYSVSREKKESFPLTVTSAQKNPTAFYLCASSGGLAGGQETQYFGPGTRLLVL.

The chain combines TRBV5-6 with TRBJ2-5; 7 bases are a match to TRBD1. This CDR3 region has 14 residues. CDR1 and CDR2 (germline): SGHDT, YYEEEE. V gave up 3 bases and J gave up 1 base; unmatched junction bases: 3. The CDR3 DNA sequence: TGTGCCAGCAGCTCAGGGGGAACCCAAGAGACCCAGTACTTC. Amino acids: CASSSGGTQETQYF.

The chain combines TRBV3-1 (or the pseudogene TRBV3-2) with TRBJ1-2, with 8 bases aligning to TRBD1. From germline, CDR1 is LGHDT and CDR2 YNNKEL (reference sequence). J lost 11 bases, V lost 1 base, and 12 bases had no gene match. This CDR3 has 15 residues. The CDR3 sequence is CASSQALDRVSWYTF. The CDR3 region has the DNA TGTGCCAGCAGCCAAGCCCTGGACAGGGTGTCGTGGTACACCTTC.

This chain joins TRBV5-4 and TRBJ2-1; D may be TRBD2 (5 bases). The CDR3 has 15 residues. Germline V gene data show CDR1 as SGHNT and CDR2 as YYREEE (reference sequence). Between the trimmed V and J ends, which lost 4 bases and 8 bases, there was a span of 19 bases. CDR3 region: CASSPGEGSWDEQFF. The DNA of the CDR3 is TGTGCCAGCAGCCCTGGTGAAGGGAGTTGGGATGAGCAGTTCTTC.

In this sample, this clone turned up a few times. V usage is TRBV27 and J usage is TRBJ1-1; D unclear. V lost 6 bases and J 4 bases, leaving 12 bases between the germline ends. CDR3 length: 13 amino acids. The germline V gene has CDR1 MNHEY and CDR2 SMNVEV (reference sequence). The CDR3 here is CASSWFLGTEAFF. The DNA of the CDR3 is TGTGCCAGCAGCTGGTTTCTCGGCACTGAAGCTTTCTTT.

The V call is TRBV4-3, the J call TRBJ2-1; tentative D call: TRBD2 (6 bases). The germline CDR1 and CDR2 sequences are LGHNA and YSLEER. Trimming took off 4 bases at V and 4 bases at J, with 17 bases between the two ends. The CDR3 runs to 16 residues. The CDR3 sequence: CASSLGGLSDYNEQFF. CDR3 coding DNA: TGCGCCAGCAGCCTTGGGGGACTGTCGGATTACAATGAGCAGTTCTTC.

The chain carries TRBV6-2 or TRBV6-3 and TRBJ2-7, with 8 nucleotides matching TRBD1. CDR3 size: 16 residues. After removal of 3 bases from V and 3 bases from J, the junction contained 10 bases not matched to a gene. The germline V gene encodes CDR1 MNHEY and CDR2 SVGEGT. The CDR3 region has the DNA TGTGCCAGCAGTTATCTACAGGGGGTCCCTTACTACGAGCAGTACTTC. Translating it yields CASSYLQGVPYYEQYF.

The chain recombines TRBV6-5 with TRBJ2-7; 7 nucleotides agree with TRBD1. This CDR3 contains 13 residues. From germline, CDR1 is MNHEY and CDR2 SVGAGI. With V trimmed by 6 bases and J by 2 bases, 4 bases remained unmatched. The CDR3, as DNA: TGTGCCAGCAGCGCTGGACAGGCCTACGAGCAGTACTTC. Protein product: CASSAGQAYEQYF.

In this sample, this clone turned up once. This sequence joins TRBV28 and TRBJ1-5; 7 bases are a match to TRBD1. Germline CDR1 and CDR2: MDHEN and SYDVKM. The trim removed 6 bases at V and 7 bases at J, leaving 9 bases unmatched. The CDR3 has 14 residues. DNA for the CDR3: TGTGCCAGCAGAGGGCAGGCAGGGGGACAGCCCCAGCATTTT. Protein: CASRGQAGGQPQHF. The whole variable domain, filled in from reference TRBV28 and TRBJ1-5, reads DVKVTQSSRYLVKRTGEKVFLECVQDMDHENMFWYRQDPGLGLRLIYFSYDVKMKEKGDIPEGYSVSREKKERFSLILESASTNQTSMYLCASRGQAGGQPQHFGDGTRLSIL.

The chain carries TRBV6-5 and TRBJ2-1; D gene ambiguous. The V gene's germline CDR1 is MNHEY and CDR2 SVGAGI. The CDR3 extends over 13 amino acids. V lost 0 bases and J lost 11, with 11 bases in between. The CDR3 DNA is TGTGCCAGCAGTTACTCGGCGACTGAGAAGCAGTTCTTC. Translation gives CASSYSATEKQFF.

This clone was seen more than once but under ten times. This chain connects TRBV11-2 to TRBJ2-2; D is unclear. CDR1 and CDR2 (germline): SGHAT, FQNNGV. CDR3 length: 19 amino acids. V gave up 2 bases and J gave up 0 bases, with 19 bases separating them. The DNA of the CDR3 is TGTGCCAGCAGCTTACGGTCTACGCGGCGGCTAGCGAACACCGGGGAGCTGTTTTTT. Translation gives CASSLRSTRRLANTGELFF.

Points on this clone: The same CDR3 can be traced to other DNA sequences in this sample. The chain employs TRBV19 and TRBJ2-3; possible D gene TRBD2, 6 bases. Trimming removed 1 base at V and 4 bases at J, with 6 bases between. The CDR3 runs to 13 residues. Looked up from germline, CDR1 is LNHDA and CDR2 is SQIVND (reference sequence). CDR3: CASSIGLADTQYF. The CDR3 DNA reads TGTGCCAGTAGTATAGGACTAGCAGATACGCAGTATTTT. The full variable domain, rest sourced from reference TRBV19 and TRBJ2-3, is DGGITQSPKYLFRKEGQNVTLSCEQNLNHDAMYWYRQDPGQGLRLIYYSQIVNDFQKGDIAEGYSVSREKKESFPLTVTSAQKNPTAFYLCASSIGLADTQYFGPGTRLTVL.

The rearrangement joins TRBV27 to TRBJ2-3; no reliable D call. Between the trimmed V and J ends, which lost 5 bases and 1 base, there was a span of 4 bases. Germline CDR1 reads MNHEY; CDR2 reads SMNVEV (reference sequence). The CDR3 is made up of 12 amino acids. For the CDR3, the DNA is TGTGCCAGCAGTCTCCGCACAGATACGCAGTATTTT. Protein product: CASSLRTDTQYF.